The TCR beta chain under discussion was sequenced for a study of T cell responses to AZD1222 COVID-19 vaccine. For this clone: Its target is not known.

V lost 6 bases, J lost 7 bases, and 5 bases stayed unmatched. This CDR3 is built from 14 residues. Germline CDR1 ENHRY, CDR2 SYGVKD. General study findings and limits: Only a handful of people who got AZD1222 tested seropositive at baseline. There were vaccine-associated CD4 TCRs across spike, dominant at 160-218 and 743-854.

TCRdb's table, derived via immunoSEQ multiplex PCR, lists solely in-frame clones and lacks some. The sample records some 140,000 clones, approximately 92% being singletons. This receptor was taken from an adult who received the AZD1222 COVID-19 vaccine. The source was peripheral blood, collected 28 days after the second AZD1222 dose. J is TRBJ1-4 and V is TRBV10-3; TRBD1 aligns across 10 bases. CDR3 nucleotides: TGTGCCATCAGCCTACGGGACAGGGGTGAAAAACTGTTTTTT. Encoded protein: CAISLRDRGEKLFF.